These 25 T cell receptor beta chains share one sample of origin, sequenced in a study of blood T cell repertoires in COVID-19. Clones were sequenced by immunoSEQ multiplex PCR, and TCRdb holds only the in-frame ones, with some missing. The sample includes a few hundred thousand clones, around 87% seen only once; the top ten take under 3%. Sample: PBMCs or T cells enriched from blood (not recorded which). The receptors derive from a woman under 30 who had recovered from COVID-19.

The chain combines TRBV7-6 with TRBJ1-1, with D tentatively TRBD1 (5 bases). Looked up from germline, CDR1 is SGHVS and CDR2 is FNYEAQ. V was pared by 5 bases and J by 0 bases, with 22 bases between. The CDR3 length is 18 residues. The CDR3 DNA sequence: TGTGCCAGCAGCCCTGGCCCAGGTGCGGGGGTCTTGAACACTGAAGCTTTCTTT. Its protein is CASSPGPGAGVLNTEAFF.

V is TRBV28 and J is TRBJ2-1; TRBD2 matches at 10 bases. Germline trimming cut 6 bases from V and 6 bases from J; bases unmatched to any gene: 8. The CDR3 is 15 residues long. From germline, CDR1 is MDHEN and CDR2 SYDVKM. The CDR3 loop reads CASRHLAGGFNEQFF. The CDR3 DNA sequence: TGTGCCAGCAGGCATTTAGCGGGGGGTTTCAATGAGCAGTTCTTC.

The gene calls are TRBV5-5 and TRBJ2-7; weak D call: TRBD1 (6 bases). Germline loops: CDR1 SGHKS, CDR2 YYEKEE (reference sequence). V was shortened by 1 base and J by 0 bases, with 14 bases between the two germline ends. The CDR3 has 16 residues. CDR3 bases: TGTGCCAGCAGCTTGACAGGGCCGGTCCGCTCCTACGAGCAGTACTTC. Its translation: CASSLTGPVRSYEQYF.

The chain is built from TRBV5-4 and TRBJ2-3; TRBD2 aligns across 11 bases. The germline gives CDR1 SGHNT, CDR2 YYREEE (reference sequence). The CDR3 is 16 amino acids. Trimming took 2 bases from V and 6 from J; bases not matched to a gene: 8. This CDR3 is CASSFSGGALSDTQYF. CDR3 sequence (DNA): TGTGCCAGCAGCTTTAGCGGGGGGGCATTATCGGATACGCAGTATTTT.

The gene calls are TRBV5-1 and TRBJ1-5, with 8 bases lining up with TRBD1. The CDR3 covers 16 residues. Per germline, CDR1 SGHRS and CDR2 YFSETQ. V was clipped by 0 bases and J by 4 bases; unmatched bases: 6. The CDR3 here is CASSLATGQENQPQHF. CDR3 DNA: TGCGCCAGCAGCTTGGCTACGGGACAGGAGAATCAGCCCCAGCATTTT.

This chain uses TRBV4-1 with TRBJ2-6; 15 nucleotides match TRBD2. CDR1 and CDR2 from the germline V gene are MGHRA and YSYEKL. V dropped 2 bases and J dropped 5; count of bases not matched to a gene: 10. The CDR3 is 20 residues long. CDR3 region: CASSQTRTSGGAIWANVLTF. CDR3 nucleotides: TGCGCCAGCAGCCAAACAAGGACTAGCGGGGGGGCAATCTGGGCCAACGTCCTGACTTTC.

The V call is TRBV4-1, the J call TRBJ1-1, with D unresolved. The CDR3 extends over 15 amino acids. The V end lost 0 bases, the J end lost 4 bases, and 12 bases lay between the germline ends. The germline gives CDR1 MGHRA, CDR2 YSYEKL. The CDR3 coding sequence is TGCGCCAGCAGCCAAGATGAGGGCGGCGGCACTGAAGCTTTCTTT. Residues: CASSQDEGGGTEAFF.

The chain has TRBV4-2 and TRBJ2-2; possible D gene TRBD2, 7 bases. Germline-derived CDR1 and CDR2 are LGHNA and YNFKEQ. The CDR3 loop spans 16 amino acids. V shed 3 bases and J shed 6 bases, with 17 bases lying between them. CDR3 sequence: CASSQGAGDGAGELFF. The CDR3 bases are TGTGCCAGCAGCCAGGGGGCGGGAGATGGCGCCGGGGAGCTGTTTTTT.

The chain has TRBV27 and TRBJ1-5; TRBD1 matches at 7 bases. V lost 10 bases, J lost 6 bases, and 12 bases stayed unmatched. The CDR3 sequence is 14 residues long. CDR1 is MNHEY, CDR2 SMNVEV, per germline (reference sequence). In DNA form, the CDR3 reads TGTGCCACTACAGACAGGGCGGAGGGTCAGCCCCAGCATTTT. The encoded protein is CATTDRAEGQPQHF.

The V call is TRBV9, the J call TRBJ2-1, with TRBD2 matching 10 bases. CDR3 length equals 17 residues. Trimming at V came to 3 bases and at J to 0 bases, leaving 6 bases not matched to a gene. Germline V gene sequence: CDR1 SGDLS, CDR2 YYNGEE. The CDR3 here is CASSGAAGGPSYNEQFF. As DNA, the CDR3 is TGTGCCAGCAGCGGTGCAGCGGGGGGGCCCTCCTACAATGAGCAGTTCTTC.

The V gene is TRBV4-1, the J gene TRBJ1-2; D perhaps matches TRBD1 (5 bases). The CDR3 spans 16 residues. Germline-derived CDR1 and CDR2 are MGHRA and YSYEKL. V lost 4 bases and J lost 6, with 21 bases in between. CDR3 residues: CASSRPGGLQGDGYTF. The CDR3 nucleotides read TGCGCCAGCAGCCGCCCGGGAGGCCTCCAGGGAGATGGCTACACCTTC.

This clone appeared once. This chain joins TRBV28 and TRBJ1-5; tentatively, D is TRBD1 (6 bases). Looked up from germline, CDR1 is MDHEN and CDR2 is SYDVKM. This CDR3 is 17 amino acids long. V dropped 7 bases and J dropped 0 bases, with 19 bases sitting between them. The CDR3 reads CASTGGAGPYSNQPQHF. For the CDR3, the DNA is TGTGCCAGCACCGGGGGGGCAGGACCTTATAGCAATCAGCCCCAGCATTTT.

The chain combines TRBV24-1 with TRBJ1-2; 8 bases agree with TRBD1. Germline lookup yields CDR1 KGHDR and CDR2 SFDVKD. CDR3 length: 14 amino acids. V lost 5 bases and J lost 2; bases outside the gene matches: 3. The CDR3 spells CATSARGQNYGYTF. The CDR3 DNA reads TGTGCCACCAGTGCCAGGGGGCAAAACTATGGCTACACCTTC.

This chain joins TRBV19 and TRBJ2-2, with TRBD2 identical over 7 bases. The CDR3 spans 16 residues. In germline, CDR1 is LNHDA, CDR2 SQIVND (reference sequence). V gave up 5 bases and J gave up 4 bases; unmatched junction bases: 10. The CDR3 DNA reads TGTGCCAGTAGTCCCGCCCGGGGGGACCTCACCGGGGAGCTGTTTTTT. This sequence encodes CASSPARGDLTGELFF.

CDR3 protein: CASSIVQREKQFF. The CDR3 DNA reads as TGTGCCAGTAGTATAGTGCAGCGGGAAAAGCAGTTCTTC. The rearrangement joins TRBV19 to TRBJ2-1; TRBD2 matches 7 bases. Germline assignment: CDR1 LNHDA and CDR2 SQIVND (reference sequence). This CDR3 is 13 amino acids long. V shed 1 base and J 11 bases; nucleotides not matched to a gene: 5.

The V gene is TRBV5-4, the J gene TRBJ1-2, with a possible D match to TRBD1 (5 bases). CDR1 and CDR2 (germline): SGHNT, YYREEE (reference sequence). The length of the CDR3 is 14 residues. V lost 0 bases, J lost 4 bases, and 10 bases lay in between. CDR3 nucleotide sequence: TGTGCCAGCAGCTTGGGGTCGGGGGTCTATGGCTACACCTTC. Translated: CASSLGSGVYGYTF.

J is TRBJ2-2 and V is TRBV7-9; the D gene is possibly TRBD1 (6 bases). The CDR3 sequence is 16 residues long. Germline assignment: CDR1 SEHNR and CDR2 FQNEAQ (reference sequence). Trimming took 5 bases from V and 3 from J, leaving 16 bases between them. The CDR3 reads CASSRRDTLDTGELFF. In nucleotides, the CDR3 is TGTGCCAGCAGCCGCCGGGACACCCTTGACACCGGGGAGCTGTTTTTT.

The J gene is TRBJ1-5, the V gene TRBV24-1; 7 nucleotides align to TRBD1. CDR3 length: 13 amino acids. Germline loops: CDR1 KGHDR, CDR2 SFDVKD. The junction had 2 bases not matched to a gene; V was cut back by 3 bases and J by 7 bases. The CDR3: CATSDPGGQPQHF. CDR3 coding DNA: TGTGCCACCAGTGATCCAGGGGGACAGCCCCAGCATTTT.

This chain links TRBV5-1 with TRBJ2-2, with 9 bases lining up with TRBD2. Trimming took 1 base from V and 2 from J; bases not matched to a gene: 6. In germline, CDR1 is SGHRS, CDR2 YFSETQ. The CDR3 covers 17 residues. DNA for the CDR3: TGCGCCAGCAGCTTGCTTAGCGGGGGTTCAAACACCGGGGAGCTGTTTTTT. This sequence encodes CASSLLSGGSNTGELFF. The full variable domain, in which reference TRBV5-1 and TRBJ2-2 provide the parts outside the CDR3, is KAGVTQTPRYLIKTRGQQVTLSCSPISGHRSVSWYQQTPGQGLQFLFEYFSETQRNKGNFPGRFSGRQFSNSRSEMNVSTLELGDSALYLCASSLLSGGSNTGELFFGEGSRLTVL.

About this clone: The sample carries other DNA sequences with the same CDR3. The CDR3 nucleotides read TGTGCCAGCAGCCTCGGACAGGGGGCGAATCAGCCCCAGCATTTT. This codes for CASSLGQGANQPQHF. The chain employs TRBV11-2 and TRBJ1-5; TRBD1 matches at 11 bases. Germline assignment: CDR1 SGHAT and CDR2 FQNNGV. This CDR3 region has 15 residues. Germline trimming cut 5 bases from V and 4 bases from J; bases unmatched to any gene: 4.

This rearrangement joins TRBV6-6 to TRBJ1-6, with TRBD1 identical over 10 bases. This CDR3 is built from 17 residues. Germline loops: CDR1 MNHNY, CDR2 SVGAGI (reference sequence). With V trimmed by 6 bases and J by 0 bases, 5 bases remained unmatched. CDR3 loop: CASSRRQGASYNSPLHF. For the CDR3, the DNA is TGTGCCAGCAGCCGAAGACAGGGGGCCTCCTATAATTCACCCCTCCACTTT.

For the CDR3, the DNA is TGTGCCAGCAGTAACGGACAGGGGGCGGGCACAGATACGCAGTATTTT. Its translation: CASSNGQGAGTDTQYF. This chain uses TRBV5-4 with TRBJ2-3; TRBD1 matches at 11 bases. Germline V gene data show CDR1 as SGHNT and CDR2 as YYREEE (reference sequence). Trimming at V came to 5 bases and at J to 1 base, leaving 6 bases not matched to a gene. This CDR3 is built from 16 residues. The complete variable domain, with remaining parts taken from reference TRBV5-4 and TRBJ2-3, reads ETGVTQSPTHLIKTRGQQVTLRCSSQSGHNTVSWYQQALGQGPQFIFQYYREEENGRGNFPPRFSGLQFPNYSSELNVNALELDDSALYLCASSNGQGAGTDTQYFGPGTRLTVL.

V and J are TRBV7-9 and TRBJ2-5; 11 nucleotides agree with TRBD2. Trimming at V came to 3 bases and at J to 4 bases, leaving 10 bases not matched to a gene. The CDR3 is made up of 17 amino acids. Germline V gene lookup returns CDR1 SEHNR and CDR2 FQNEAQ (reference sequence). The CDR3 DNA reads as TGTGCCAGCAGCTTTAGCGGGGGGGCCTTGTATGGAGAGACCCAGTACTTC. Residues: CASSFSGGALYGETQYF.

This sequence joins TRBV21-1 and TRBJ1-2; TRBD1, the table's D call, was not compared with the DNA. TRBV21-1 is given as a pseudogene. This CDR3 has 17 amino acids. CDR3 nucleotides: TGTGCCAGCAGCAGTGAGACAGGGTGGAAACCTAACTATGGCTACACCTTC. It translates to CASSSETGWKPNYGYTF.

This chain links TRBV2 with TRBJ2-1, with unresolved D. The CDR3 covers 12 residues. The germline V gene has CDR1 SNHLY and CDR2 FYNNEI. V gave up 7 bases and J gave up 7 bases, with 11 bases separating them. The CDR3 is CASIIPGNEQFF. In DNA, the CDR3 is TGTGCCAGCATTATCCCGGGTAATGAGCAGTTCTTC. The complete variable domain, with remaining parts taken from reference TRBV2 and TRBJ2-1, reads EPEVTQTPSHQVTQMGQEVILRCVPISNHLYFYWYRQILGQKVEFLVSFYNNEISEKSEIFDDQFSVERPDGSNFTLKIRSTKLEDSAMYFCASIIPGNEQFFGPGTRLTVL.